Listed here are 20 T cell receptor beta chains from one sample, sequenced in a study of radiation and T cells in renal cell carcinoma. TCRdb keeps only in-frame clones here, not all; method: immunoSEQ multiplex PCR. The repertoire holds approximately 110,000 clones, roughly 80% seen once, with around 3% in the top ten. The time point is: baseline pretreatment blood. Treatment in this sample: 15 Gy SBRT to primary tumor, nephrectomy 4 weeks later. Source: blood, taken from a patient whose treatment included radiotherapy and nephrectomy. Every receptor here comes from a woman aged 55-70 years with renal cell carcinoma.

The chain employs TRBV5-6 and TRBJ2-1, with D perhaps given as TRBD1 or TRBD2 (6 bases each). This CDR3 has 17 amino acids. CDR1 is SGHDT and CDR2 is YYEEEE in the germline V gene. The ends were cut back, 4 bases at V and 7 bases at J, with 24 bases in the middle. Here the CDR3 reads CASSMDRASGGLNEQFF. CDR3 coding DNA: TGTGCCAGCAGCATGGACCGCGCCAGTGGGGGGCTGAATGAGCAGTTCTTC.

This clone was observed a few times. J is TRBJ2-6 and V is TRBV5-6; 7 positions agree with TRBD2. Germline values: CDR1 SGHDT, CDR2 YYEEEE. This CDR3 comprises 16 residues. The V gene end was trimmed by 5 bases and the J gene end by 1 base; junction bases not matched to a gene: 6. This chain's CDR3 is CASSLGEGSGANVLTF. As DNA, the CDR3 is TGTGCCAGCAGTCTGGGGGAGGGGTCTGGGGCCAACGTCCTGACTTTC.

The V gene is TRBV5-4, the J gene TRBJ1-2; D unclear. Germline V CDR1 and CDR2: SGHNT, YYREEE (reference sequence). V was pared by 0 bases and J by 2 bases, with 14 bases between. The CDR3 has 16 residues. This CDR3 reads CASSLARSGGNYGYTF. The CDR3 DNA sequence: TGTGCCAGCAGCTTGGCCCGCTCAGGTGGGAACTATGGCTACACCTTC.

The rearrangement links TRBV4-3 to TRBJ2-3; D is perhaps TRBD2 (6 bases). The CDR3 is 15 residues long. The ends were cut back, 1 base at V and 4 bases at J, with 12 bases in the middle. CDR1 is LGHNA and CDR2 is YSLEER in the germline V gene. The CDR3: CASSQGLARADTQYF. In DNA form, the CDR3 reads TGCGCCAGCAGCCAAGGGCTAGCGAGAGCAGATACGCAGTATTTT.

The chain carries TRBV5-4 and TRBJ2-1; perhaps TRBD1 as D (6 bases). This CDR3 has 16 amino acids. Germline V lookup: CDR1 SGHNT, CDR2 YYREEE (reference sequence). V was pared by 4 bases and J by 8 bases, with 22 bases between. The CDR3 loop reads CASSPQGEAGAYEQFF. Written as DNA, the CDR3 is TGTGCCAGCAGCCCGCAAGGTGAGGCAGGGGCTTATGAGCAGTTCTTC.

The rearrangement uses TRBV6-1 and TRBJ2-3; D is possibly TRBD1 or TRBD2 (6 bases each). The CDR3 runs 14 residues. V was clipped by 9 bases and J by 6 bases, with 19 bases between them. Germline V gene data show CDR1 as MNHNS and CDR2 as SASEGT. The CDR3 loop is CASTEGHQPDTQYF. DNA for the CDR3: TGTGCCAGTACGGAGGGACACCAGCCCGATACGCAGTATTTT.

The V call is TRBV5-4, the J call TRBJ1-4, with TRBD1 matching over 9 bases. J was trimmed by 8 bases and V by 7 bases; bases with no gene match: 6. The CDR3 runs to 13 residues. CDR1 and CDR2 from the germline V gene are SGHNT and YYREEE (reference sequence). The CDR3 DNA reads TGTGCCAGCGCTACAGGGGGCTACGAAAAACTGTTTTTT. Protein product: CASATGGYEKLFF.

At least ten counts were recorded for this clone. V usage is TRBV2 and J usage is TRBJ1-1; D possibly corresponds to TRBD1 (5 bases). The CDR3 is 13 residues long. Deletions cut 0 bases from V and 5 bases from J, with 7 bases between. Germline lookup yields CDR1 SNHLY and CDR2 FYNNEI. CDR3 amino acids: CASSEAGETEAFF. For the CDR3, the DNA is TGTGCCAGCAGTGAAGCGGGGGAAACTGAAGCTTTCTTT.

The chain uses TRBV2 and TRBJ1-1, with 9 bases fitting TRBD1. V trimming: 4 bases; J trimming: 8 bases; junction bases outside the gene matches: 5. CDR1 is SNHLY and CDR2 is FYNNEI in the germline V gene. The length of the CDR3 is 13 residues. The CDR3 loop is CASSGTGAGEAFF. The CDR3 nucleotides read TGTGCCAGCAGTGGGACAGGGGCCGGGGAAGCTTTCTTT.

The rearrangement joins TRBV28 to TRBJ1-2; D is ambiguous. Germline values: CDR1 MDHEN, CDR2 SYDVKM. V dropped 8 bases and J dropped 6 bases, with 13 bases sitting between them. The CDR3 totals 12 residues. CDR3 residues: CASAQVVDGYTF. The DNA for the CDR3 is TGTGCCAGCGCCCAGGTGGTGGATGGCTACACCTTC.

The chain recombines TRBV6-5 with TRBJ2-5; weak D call: TRBD1 (5 bases). Looked up from germline, CDR1 is MNHEY and CDR2 is SVGAGI. The V end lost 0 bases, the J end lost 7 bases, and 18 bases lay between the germline ends. This CDR3 comprises 16 residues. CDR3 in DNA: TGTGCCAGCAGTTACTCCGTCGGTCAGGATAGGGGGACCCAGTACTTC. This codes for CASSYSVGQDRGTQYF.

The chain uses TRBV4-2 and TRBJ1-6; D is perhaps TRBD1 (6 bases). The CDR3 loop spans 17 amino acids. Germline lookup yields CDR1 LGHNA and CDR2 YNFKEQ. The ends were cut back, 0 bases at V and 10 bases at J, with 19 bases in the middle. CDR3 in DNA: TGTGCCAGCAGCCAAGATGCTCTACAGGGAGGAATCTCACCCCTCCACTTT. Translation gives CASSQDALQGGISPLHF.

The chain has TRBV19 and TRBJ2-7, with a tentative D call TRBD2 (5 bases). V was clipped by 6 bases and J by 5 bases, with 23 bases between them. The length of the CDR3 is 16 residues. Looked up from germline, CDR1 is LNHDA and CDR2 is SQIVND (reference sequence). CDR3 coding DNA: TGTGCCAGTAGCCCCTCTCAATCGGGTCGAGGGAACGAGCAGTACTTC. This encodes CASSPSQSGRGNEQYF.

This clone was recorded once. CDR3 sequence (DNA): TGTGCCAGCAGCCCAAGTGGGGGGGCCAACGTCCTGACTTTC. Translating gives CASSPSGGANVLTF. The chain is built from TRBV7-9 and TRBJ2-6; D is unclear. This CDR3 contains 14 residues. V was trimmed by 5 bases and J by 4 bases, leaving 9 bases between them. The germline CDR1 and CDR2 sequences are SEHNR and FQNEAQ (reference sequence). The full variable domain, in which reference TRBV7-9 and TRBJ2-6 provide the parts outside the CDR3, is DTGVSQNPRHKITKRGQNVTFRCDPISEHNRLYWYRQTLGQGPEFLTYFQNEAQLEKSRLLSDRFSAERPKGSFSTLEIQRTEQGDSAMYLCASSPSGGANVLTFGAGSRLTVL.

The V and J genes are TRBV5-4 and TRBJ2-7; 8 bases align to TRBD2. The CDR3 is 16 residues long. With V trimmed by 4 bases and J by 5 bases, 14 bases remained unmatched. CDR1 SGHNT and CDR2 YYREEE come from the germline V gene (reference sequence). The CDR3 spells CASSPAGEREYNEQYF. For the CDR3, the DNA is TGTGCCAGCAGCCCGGCGGGGGAGCGGGAGTATAACGAGCAGTACTTC. Variable domain in full (rest from reference TRBV5-4 and TRBJ2-7): ETGVTQSPTHLIKTRGQQVTLRCSSQSGHNTVSWYQQALGQGPQFIFQYYREEENGRGNFPPRFSGLQFPNYSSELNVNALELDDSALYLCASSPAGEREYNEQYFGPGTRLTVT.

The CDR3 here is CASSQELSLGPRTDTQYF. CDR3 coding DNA: TGTGCCAGCAGCCAAGAACTGAGTTTGGGACCCCGGACAGATACGCAGTATTTT. The genes are TRBV14 and TRBJ2-3; D possibly uses TRBD1 or TRBD2 (5 bases each). The germline V gene has CDR1 SGHDN and CDR2 FVKESK. This CDR3 region has 18 residues. Trimming took 0 bases from V and 3 from J, leaving 19 bases between them.

This chain uses TRBV28 with TRBJ1-5, with D maybe TRBD1 (6 bases). Trimming removed 6 bases at V and 4 bases at J, with 13 bases between. The germline V gene has CDR1 MDHEN and CDR2 SYDVKM. CDR3 length: 14 amino acids. The CDR3, as DNA: TGTGCCAGCAGGAGGTCAGGGGAGAATCAGCCCCAGCATTTT. This gives the protein CASRRSGENQPQHF.

The chain couples TRBV27 to TRBJ2-7, with D perhaps given as TRBD1 or TRBD2 (5 bases each). Germline V gene sequence: CDR1 MNHEY, CDR2 SMNVEV (reference sequence). CDR3 length: 15 amino acids. Trimming took off 6 bases at V and 7 bases at J, with 22 bases between the two ends. The CDR3 DNA follows: TGTGCCAGCAGGGAGGAATATTGGGGCTGGGGGGAGCAGTACTTC. Its translation is CASREEYWGWGEQYF.

DNA of the CDR3: TGTGCCAGCTCACCATCCAGGGATGGCTACACCTTC. Translating it yields CASSPSRDGYTF. The chain couples TRBV18 to TRBJ1-2; a weak D match, TRBD1 (5 bases). This CDR3 region has 12 residues. V shed 2 bases and J shed 6 bases, with 7 bases lying between them. Germline values: CDR1 KGHSH, CDR2 LQKENI.

This sequence joins TRBV28 and TRBJ2-7, with D perhaps matching TRBD1 (5 bases). The CDR3 totals 16 residues. Germline V gene data show CDR1 as MDHEN and CDR2 as SYDVKM. V was trimmed by 3 bases and J by 4 bases, leaving 19 bases between them. The CDR3 sequence is CASSLYGQGSFYEQYF. The CDR3 DNA is TGTGCCAGCAGTTTGTATGGGCAGGGTAGTTTTTACGAGCAGTACTTC.